This T cell receptor beta chain was captured by sequencing in a study of cytotoxic CD8 clonotypes in ibrutinib-treated CLL. Whole-study context: Of the patients, over ten were relapsed/refractory, under 16 treatment-naive and under 18 IGHV unmutated. Response samples were drawn at a median of about twelve months of treatment, range 6 to 36.

Germline V gene sequence: CDR1 SGHTA, CDR2 FQGTGA. Between the trimmed V and J ends, which lost 2 bases and 0 bases, there was a span of 9 bases. The CDR3 spans 15 residues. The assay was immunoSEQ multiplex PCR, and TCRdb's table has in-frame clones only and misses some. The data contain roughly 300,000 clones, roughly three quarters of them singletons. The V gene is TRBV7-3, the J gene TRBJ2-3; unclear D gene. The source of this sequence is a human donor with chronic lymphocytic leukemia. The starting material was PBMCs, obtained at disease progression, from a patient treated with ibrutinib. The CDR3: CASSLPPTSTDTQYF. CDR3 in DNA: TGTGCCAGCAGCTTACCCCCCACTAGCACAGATACGCAGTATTTT.